Each of the 29 T cell receptor beta chains below was sequenced from the same sample in a study of CD8+CD57+ T cells in acquired aplastic anemia. Genomic DNA templated the TCR beta VDJ and CDR3 profiling. One entry per CDR3 protein results from TCRdb running MiXCR on the reads. The sample consists of hundreds of thousands of distinct CDR3 sequences, approximately 70% of them appearing once. Specimen: sorted CD4+, CD8+, or CD8+CD57+ T cells (not recorded which) from PBMCs. These receptor sequences come from a human donor in good health, serving as a control.

The chain carries TRBV7-9 and TRBJ1-2; D uncertain. The CDR3 has 16 amino acids. The V end was cut by 6 bases, the J end by 8 bases, with 25 bases between. Germline V gene sequence: CDR1 SEHNR, CDR2 FQNEAQ (reference sequence). The DNA of the CDR3 is TGTGCCAGCAGTCCCCTGCGCAATACGGCCCGGTACGGCTACACCTTC. Translating gives CASSPLRNTARYGYTF.

About this clonotype itself: A much larger clone lies a single base off, so this may be a read error. The chain combines TRBV6-6 with TRBJ2-3; perhaps TRBD2 as D (7 bases). Germline-derived CDR1 and CDR2 are MNHNY and SVGAGI (reference sequence). CDR3 length equals 16 residues. Trimming shortened V by 5 bases and J by 4 bases, and 19 bases separated the two germline ends. DNA for the CDR3: TGTGCCAGCAGTAACCCCGGGGGGCCAGGGTCAGATACGCAGTATTTT. Its protein is CASSNPGGPGSDTQYF.

This chain joins TRBV5-1 and TRBJ2-7, with TRBD1 identical over 9 bases. The CDR3 totals 16 residues. V dropped 2 bases and J dropped 5; count of bases not matched to a gene: 11. Germline assignment: CDR1 SGHRS and CDR2 YFSETQ. CDR3 sequence reads: CASSLVAGQGSHEQYF. The CDR3 DNA reads as TGCGCCAGCAGCTTAGTTGCGGGACAGGGTAGCCACGAGCAGTACTTC. The entire variable domain, with the rest obtained from reference TRBV5-1 and TRBJ2-7, is as follows: KAGVTQTPRYLIKTRGQQVTLSCSPISGHRSVSWYQQTPGQGLQFLFEYFSETQRNKGNFPGRFSGRQFSNSRSEMNVSTLELGDSALYLCASSLVAGQGSHEQYFGPGTRLTVT.

The table lists this clonotype with a few counts. A much larger clone differs by one base, so this may be a read error. The chain combines TRBV2 with TRBJ2-7; the match to TRBD2 covers 11 bases. Germline V lookup: CDR1 SNHLY, CDR2 FYNNEI. CDR3 length equals 13 residues. The V gene end was trimmed by 11 bases and the J gene end by 6 bases; junction bases not matched to a gene: 9. The CDR3 sequence: CAGSGLAGGEQYF. CDR3 bases: TGTGCCGGCTCTGGACTAGCGGGCGGCGAGCAGTACTTC.

This clonotype was counted ten times or more. V gene TRBV10-3 combines with J gene TRBJ2-3; 9 bases line up with TRBD1. Per germline, CDR1 ENHRY and CDR2 SYGVKD. J gave up 1 base and V 4 bases, and 6 bases lay outside the gene matches. This CDR3 comprises 16 residues. The CDR3, as DNA: TGTGCCATCAGTGGTGCGGGACAGGGCCGCACAGATACGCAGTATTTT. It encodes CAISGAGQGRTDTQYF.

Details on this clonotype: The junction departs from germline at one end; a sequencing error may be responsible. V usage is TRBV20-1 and J usage is TRBJ1-1; TRBD1 is a possible D gene (5 bases). This CDR3 comprises 11 residues. CDR1 and CDR2 from the germline V gene are DFQATT and SNEGSKA (reference sequence). CDR3 DNA sequence: TGCAGTGCAGAAGCGGGGAGGGGCACCGTCTTT. This gives the protein CSAEAGRGTVF.

The J gene is TRBJ2-7, the V gene TRBV24-1, with D uncertain. The V and J ends lost 1 base and 5 bases respectively, with 5 bases between them. Per germline, CDR1 KGHDR and CDR2 SFDVKD. The CDR3 has 12 residues. As DNA, the CDR3 is TGTGCCACCAGTGATTTCCCCCACGAGCAGTACGTC. Its protein is CATSDFPHEQYV.

This chain joins TRBV7-2 and TRBJ1-1; maybe TRBD1 (5 bases). V dropped 5 bases and J dropped 8 bases, with 21 bases sitting between them. The CDR3 is 15 residues long. Germline V gene data show CDR1 as SGHTA and CDR2 as FQGNSA. Here the CDR3 reads CASSEGLAGGKEAFF. The CDR3 nucleotides read TGTGCCAGCAGCGAGGGGCTAGCGGGCGGGAAGGAAGCTTTCTTT.

This clonotype showed up many times. The genes are TRBV6-5 and TRBJ1-5; D call uncertain. The V end lost 4 bases, the J end lost 4 bases, and 8 bases lay between the germline ends. Germline V gene data show CDR1 as MNHEY and CDR2 as SVGAGI. There are 13 residues in the CDR3. The CDR3 reads CASSSTDNQPQHF. CDR3 coding DNA: TGTGCCAGCAGTTCGACGGATAATCAGCCCCAGCATTTT.

This clonotype was recorded at least ten times. The V gene is TRBV6-6, the J gene TRBJ1-6; D is ambiguous. The CDR3 sequence is 16 residues long. Germline CDR1 MNHNY, CDR2 SVGAGI (reference sequence). Trimming cost V 2 bases and J 0 bases, with 8 bases left between them. The CDR3 DNA follows: TGTGCCAGCAGTTACGGACCGAGCTCCTATAATTCACCCCTCCACTTT. Translating it yields CASSYGPSSYNSPLHF.

The chain links TRBV25-1 to TRBJ2-3; 7 bases agree with TRBD1. From germline, CDR1 is MGHDK and CDR2 SYGVNS. V lost 1 base to trimming and J lost 4 bases; unmatched junction nucleotides: 2. The CDR3 totals 14 residues. The CDR3 DNA reads TGTGCCAGCAGTGAATCGACAGGGTCAGATACGCAGTATTTT. Translated, it gives CASSESTGSDTQYF.

The chain uses TRBV7-6 and TRBJ2-3; 8 bases fit TRBD2. The V and J ends lost 5 bases and 6 bases, in that order; junction bases with no gene match: 16. Germline CDR1 is SGHVS and CDR2 is FNYEAQ. The CDR3 totals 17 residues. The CDR3 DNA reads as TGTGCCAGCAGCCGATCTAGCGGGCACGTTTCTGGCGATACGCAGTATTTT. It codes for CASSRSSGHVSGDTQYF.

The rearrangement joins TRBV25-1 to TRBJ1-3; D not certain. This CDR3 has 17 residues. CDR1 is MGHDK, CDR2 SYGVNS, per germline. V was pared by 2 bases and J by 4 bases, with 18 bases between. CDR3: CASSEAGSGVEGNTIYF. DNA of the CDR3: TGTGCCAGCAGTGAAGCGGGTTCAGGAGTGGAAGGAAACACCATATATTTT.

This clonotype was observed many times. The J gene is TRBJ2-7, the V gene TRBV7-8; 10 bases fit TRBD2. With V trimmed by 5 bases and J by 0 bases, 10 bases remained unmatched. Looked up from germline, CDR1 is SGHVS and CDR2 is FQNEAQ. This CDR3 comprises 17 residues. CDR3 in amino acids: CASSRNLAGVASYEQYF. CDR3 in DNA: TGTGCCAGCAGCCGTAATCTAGCGGGGGTTGCCTCCTACGAGCAGTACTTC. The full variable domain, completed using reference TRBV7-8 and TRBJ2-7, is GAGVSQSPRYKVAKRGQDVALRCDPISGHVSLFWYQQALGQGPEFLTYFQNEAQLDKSGLPSDRFFAERPEGSVSTLKIQRTQQEDSAVYLCASSRNLAGVASYEQYFGPGTRLTVT.

This clonotype was seen repeatedly, ten times or more. The chain couples TRBV5-1 to TRBJ1-1; TRBD1 aligns across 9 bases. The V gene end was trimmed by 0 bases and the J gene end by 1 base; junction bases not matched to a gene: 1. The CDR3 runs to 15 residues. Germline V lookup: CDR1 SGHRS, CDR2 YFSETQ. The CDR3 sequence is CASSLGQGGNTEAFF. In DNA, the CDR3 is TGCGCCAGCAGCTTGGGACAGGGGGGGAACACTGAAGCTTTCTTT.

A remark on this clonotype: This clone may be a read error of a much larger clone one base away. V usage is TRBV6-1 and J usage is TRBJ2-5; D gene ambiguous. The CDR3 runs to 12 residues. V was clipped by 6 bases and J by 4 bases, with 9 bases between them. CDR1 MNHNS and CDR2 SASEGT come from the germline V gene. DNA for the CDR3: TGTGCCAGCAGCGCCATGGGAGAGACCCAGTACTTC. Its translation is CASSAMGETQYF.

This clonotype was detected ten times or more. The gene calls are TRBV7-9 and TRBJ1-1; 8 bases line up with TRBD1. Germline loops: CDR1 SEHNR, CDR2 FQNEAQ (reference sequence). This CDR3 is built from 16 residues. V lost 6 bases to trimming and J lost 3 bases; unmatched junction nucleotides: 12. Here the CDR3 DNA reads TGTGCCAGCAGGCAGAAATTCAGGGGGCATGACACTGAAGCTTTCTTT. Protein sequence: CASRQKFRGHDTEAFF.

This clonotype occurred many times. The chain has TRBV7-2 and TRBJ2-6, with D perhaps matching TRBD1 (6 bases). Germline V gives CDR1 SGHTA, CDR2 FQGNSA. Trimming took off 11 bases at V and 1 base at J, with 9 bases between the two ends. CDR3 size: 13 residues. CDR3 region: CAGTGSGANVLTF. CDR3 DNA: TGTGCCGGTACAGGGTCTGGGGCCAACGTCCTGACTTTC.

The chain uses TRBV5-1 and TRBJ1-1, with D uncertain. The CDR3 spans 14 residues. Germline loops: CDR1 SGHRS, CDR2 YFSETQ. V was trimmed by 5 bases and J by 0 bases, leaving 11 bases between them. CDR3 sequence: CASSYSQVNTEAFF. CDR3 nucleotide sequence: TGCGCCAGCAGTTACAGCCAGGTGAACACTGAAGCTTTCTTT. Drawing the rest from reference TRBV5-1 and TRBJ1-1, the complete variable domain is KAGVTQTPRYLIKTRGQQVTLSCSPISGHRSVSWYQQTPGQGLQFLFEYFSETQRNKGNFPGRFSGRQFSNSRSEMNVSTLELGDSALYLCASSYSQVNTEAFFGQGTRLTVV.

The chain carries TRBV9 and TRBJ2-5; 7 bases fit TRBD2. The CDR3 is made up of 16 amino acids. Germline V gene data show CDR1 as SGDLS and CDR2 as YYNGEE. J gave up 7 bases and V 3 bases, and 15 bases lay outside the gene matches. CDR3 sequence (DNA): TGTGCCAGCAGCGATTGGGGGGAGGGCGCAGCATTGACCCAGTACTTC. Residues: CASSDWGEGAALTQYF.

This clonotype was found once. V usage is TRBV15 and J usage is TRBJ2-3; 16 bases are a match to TRBD2. The V and J ends lost 3 bases and 4 bases, in that order; junction bases with no gene match: 1. In germline, CDR1 is LNHNV, CDR2 YYDKDF (reference sequence). This CDR3 has 16 residues. CDR3 nucleotide sequence: TGTGCCACCAGCAGGGGACTAGCGGGGGGGCCAGATACGCAGTATTTT. This translates into CATSRGLAGGPDTQYF.

Concerning this clonotype itself: In this CDR3 the conserved last residue, phenylalanine or tryptophan, is missing, so a read error is likely. The limits of the CDR3 on the DNA are not certain, so only TCRdb's listed CDR3 is given. This chain links TRBV7-6 with TRBJ1-2. The CDR3 is made up of 13 amino acids, end residues included. Germline loops: CDR1 SGHVS, CDR2 FNYEAQ. The CDR3 sequence: CASSLDTYEQYFG.

V gene TRBV7-9 combines with J gene TRBJ1-1; D is possibly TRBD1 (5 bases). V was trimmed by 1 base and J by 6 bases, leaving 12 bases between them. The germline gives CDR1 SEHNR, CDR2 FQNEAQ (reference sequence). CDR3 length: 14 amino acids. CDR3 nucleotides: TGTGCCAGCAGCTTAGAAGGGGTAGCACCTGAAGCTTTCTTT. It is translated as CASSLEGVAPEAFF.

V is TRBV11-2 and J is TRBJ1-2; a weak D match, TRBD1 (6 bases). Germline V gene sequence: CDR1 SGHAT, CDR2 FQNNGV. The CDR3 extends over 15 amino acids. Trimming left V 5 bases short and J 8 bases short, with 21 bases between. In DNA, the CDR3 is TGTGCCAGCAGCCCACGGACGCGGACAGCAGGCGGCTACACCTTC. This gives the protein CASSPRTRTAGGYTF.

Comment on this clonotype: A read error may explain this, as a much larger clone is one base away. The chain employs TRBV5-1 and TRBJ2-5; 9 positions match TRBD1. Germline V gene sequence: CDR1 SGHRS, CDR2 YFSETQ. V lost 2 bases and J lost 5; bases outside the gene matches: 4. The length of the CDR3 is 14 residues. CDR3 in amino acids: CASSLWTGAETQYF. The DNA for the CDR3 is TGCGCCAGCAGCTTATGGACAGGGGCTGAGACCCAGTACTTC.

V and J are TRBV5-8 and TRBJ2-7; D remains unclear. The V end was cut by 3 bases, the J end by 3 bases, with 10 bases between. The length of the CDR3 is 13 residues. The germline CDR1 and CDR2 sequences are SGHTS and YDEGEE. The CDR3 sequence: CASSSDTDYEQYF. CDR3 nucleotides: TGTGCCAGCAGCTCAGACACGGACTACGAGCAGTACTTC.

This clonotype was observed many times. The chain carries TRBV5-4 and TRBJ1-2, with D perhaps matching TRBD1 (5 bases). The CDR3 extends over 14 amino acids. CDR1 SGHNT and CDR2 YYREEE come from the germline V gene (reference sequence). Trimming took 5 bases from V and 7 from J, leaving 18 bases between them. This CDR3 is CASSPQGATPGYTF. The CDR3 region has the DNA TGTGCCAGCAGTCCCCAGGGAGCAACCCCTGGCTACACCTTC. The whole variable domain, remainder taken from reference TRBV5-4 and TRBJ1-2, is ETGVTQSPTHLIKTRGQQVTLRCSSQSGHNTVSWYQQALGQGPQFIFQYYREEENGRGNFPPRFSGLQFPNYSSELNVNALELDDSALYLCASSPQGATPGYTFGSGTRLTVV.

The genes are TRBV20-1 and TRBJ1-2; D call uncertain. CDR1 and CDR2 (germline): DFQATT, SNEGSKA (reference sequence). The CDR3 length is 12 residues. V was cut by 7 bases and J by 3 bases, with 12 bases left in between. Here the CDR3 reads CSVISGDYGYTF. The DNA of the CDR3 is TGCAGTGTCATATCCGGGGACTATGGCTACACCTTC.

This clonotype was seen a few times. The chain has TRBV7-6 and TRBJ2-1; 9 bases align to TRBD1. CDR1 and CDR2 from the germline V gene are SGHVS and FNYEAQ. The length of the CDR3 is 16 residues. V trimming: 4 bases; J trimming: 8 bases; junction bases outside the gene matches: 12. CDR3: CASSSFPGQGIDEQFF. For the CDR3, the DNA is TGTGCCAGCAGCTCATTCCCGGGACAGGGTATCGATGAGCAGTTCTTC.